What follows are 24 T cell receptor beta chains derived from one specimen sequenced in a study of blood T cell repertoires in COVID-19. Sequencing was performed with immunoSEQ multiplex PCR; in TCRdb, only in-frame clones are kept and a portion is missing. The repertoire holds approximately 290,000 clones, with about nine tenths as singletons. The sequencing input was peripheral blood. The receptors originated from a young woman with COVID-19, enrolled during active disease.

Only one count was recorded for this clone. The chain is built from TRBV7-9 and TRBJ2-3; D possibly corresponds to TRBD2 (5 bases). V was cut by 4 bases and J by 0 bases, with 14 bases left in between. Germline V gene data show CDR1 as SEHNR and CDR2 as FQNEAQ (reference sequence). The CDR3 is made up of 16 amino acids. The CDR3 region is CASSSLLDLSTDTQYF. For the CDR3, the DNA is TGTGCCAGCAGCTCCCTACTAGACTTAAGCACAGATACGCAGTATTTT.

The chain couples TRBV5-4 to TRBJ2-6; possible D gene TRBD2, 6 bases. This CDR3 has 15 residues. In germline, CDR1 is SGHNT, CDR2 YYREEE (reference sequence). V was trimmed by 3 bases and J by 0 bases, leaving 7 bases between them. The CDR3 nucleotides are TGTGCCAGCAGCTGGGACTTCTCTGGGGCCAACGTCCTGACTTTC. Amino acids: CASSWDFSGANVLTF.

The chain's CDR3 is CASSLTGHQNTGELFF. CDR3 in DNA: TGTGCCAGCAGCCTGACGGGACACCAGAACACCGGGGAGCTGTTTTTT. The rearrangement links TRBV4-2 to TRBJ2-2; D might be TRBD1 (6 bases). This CDR3 is 16 amino acids long. Trimming removed 4 bases from V and 1 base from J, with 13 bases in between. Germline V lookup: CDR1 LGHNA, CDR2 YNFKEQ.

The V gene is TRBV27, the J gene TRBJ1-1; D ambiguous. This CDR3 spans 12 amino acids. CDR1 MNHEY and CDR2 SMNVEV come from the germline V gene (reference sequence). V gave up 7 bases and J gave up 1 base, with 7 bases separating them. The CDR3 bases are TGTGCCAGCATATACGGGAACACTGAAGCTTTCTTT. Its protein is CASIYGNTEAFF.

The CDR3 protein is CAIIRLAALNEQFF. CDR3 coding DNA: TGTGCCATCATTAGACTAGCAGCACTCAATGAGCAGTTCTTC. The rearrangement links TRBV13 to TRBJ2-1, with 7 bases that match TRBD2. V shed 10 bases, J shed 6 bases, and the junction held 12 bases outside the gene matches. In germline, CDR1 is PRHDT, CDR2 FYEKMQ (reference sequence). The CDR3 has 14 amino acids.

J is TRBJ1-6 and V is TRBV5-5, with D possibly matching TRBD1 (6 bases). Germline lookup yields CDR1 SGHKS and CDR2 YYEKEE (reference sequence). The CDR3 extends over 15 amino acids. Trimming shortened V by 4 bases and J by 6 bases, and 14 bases separated the two germline ends. The CDR3 nucleotides are TGTGCCAGCAGCCCGGAGGGGGGGTCTAATTCACCCCTCCACTTT. Encoded protein: CASSPEGGSNSPLHF. The complete variable domain, with remaining parts taken from reference TRBV5-5 and TRBJ1-6, reads DAGVTQSPTHLIKTRGQQVTLRCSPISGHKSVSWYQQVLGQGPQFIFQYYEKEERGRGNFPDRFSARQFPNYSSELNVNALLLGDSALYLCASSPEGGSNSPLHFGNGTRLTVT.

The genes are TRBV7-6 and TRBJ2-3; the D is unclear. The CDR3 runs to 13 residues. Per the germline V gene, CDR1 is SGHVS and CDR2 is FNYEAQ. V was cut by 5 bases and J by 5 bases, with 11 bases left in between. CDR3 DNA: TGTGCCAGCAGCCTAAGAGGAGAAGATACGCAGTATTTT. This translates into CASSLRGEDTQYF.

This rearrangement joins TRBV6-5 to TRBJ2-6; D perhaps matches TRBD1 (6 bases). The CDR3 contains 15 residues. Germline V gene sequence: CDR1 MNHEY, CDR2 SVGAGI. Trimming took off 6 bases at V and 0 bases at J, with 9 bases between the two ends. The CDR3 sequence is CASSQGGSGANVLTF. The CDR3 region has the DNA TGTGCCAGCAGCCAAGGGGGCTCTGGGGCCAACGTCCTGACTTTC.

This clone was detected a few times. Its ends do not fully match the called genes, so a read error is possible. The chain uses TRBV18 and TRBJ2-5, with 8 bases aligning to TRBD2. The CDR3 sequence is 12 residues long. Germline V gene data show CDR1 as KGHSH and CDR2 as LQKENI. CDR3 nucleotide sequence: TGTGCCAGCTCACCGGAGCGGGGGACCCTTGACTTC. Amino acids: CASSPERGTLDF.

The J gene is TRBJ1-2, the V gene TRBV7-6; 10 bases map to TRBD1. With 5 bases clipped from V and 2 bases from J, the junction kept 5 bases outside the gene matches. The germline V gene has CDR1 SGHVS and CDR2 FNYEAQ. The CDR3 is made up of 15 amino acids. Here the CDR3 DNA reads TGTGCCAGCAGCCTAGGGACAGGGGACAACTATGGCTACACCTTC. Protein: CASSLGTGDNYGYTF.

CDR3 coding DNA: TGTGCCAGCAGTCCCAGGGGGAGCAATCAGCCCCAGCATTTT. Translation gives CASSPRGSNQPQHF. The J gene is TRBJ1-5, the V gene TRBV27; 7 nucleotides line up with TRBD1. This CDR3 is built from 14 residues. V lost 5 bases and J lost 1; bases outside the gene matches: 2. In germline, CDR1 is MNHEY, CDR2 SMNVEV (reference sequence).

The rearrangement links TRBV11-3 to TRBJ2-2; 8 bases are a match to TRBD2. Per germline, CDR1 SGHNT and CDR2 YENEEA. The CDR3 runs to 15 residues. Trimming removed 5 bases from V and 0 bases from J; junction bases left unmatched: 2. This CDR3 is CASSAGGANTGELFF. In DNA, the CDR3 is TGTGCCAGCAGCGCCGGGGGGGCGAACACCGGGGAGCTGTTTTTT.

The chain carries TRBV5-1 and TRBJ2-7, with D maybe TRBD1 (5 bases). V was clipped by 0 bases and J by 4 bases, with 14 bases between them. The germline gives CDR1 SGHRS, CDR2 YFSETQ. This CDR3 region has 15 residues. In DNA, the CDR3 is TGCGCCAGCAGCTTGGCGGCAGGGTCAGAGTACGAGCAGTACTTC. Translated, it gives CASSLAAGSEYEQYF.

The chain is built from TRBV2 and TRBJ2-6; TRBD1 agrees at 7 bases. The CDR3 runs to 15 residues. From germline, CDR1 is SNHLY and CDR2 FYNNEI. V lost 6 bases and J lost 8; bases outside the gene matches: 10. The DNA of the CDR3 is TGTGCCAGCAGAGGGACAGCGCCAGGGCCCAACGTCCTGACTTTC. Translating gives CASRGTAPGPNVLTF.

Turning to this clone: This same CDR3 is encoded by further DNA sequences in the sample. V is TRBV6-5 and J is TRBJ1-1; no clear D. Trimming stripped 2 bases from V and 4 bases from J, with 5 bases between. The CDR3 consists of 12 residues. CDR1 and CDR2 (germline): MNHEY, SVGAGI. CDR3 DNA: TGTGCCAGCAGTTACGGAGGCACTGAAGCTTTCTTT. Amino acids: CASSYGGTEAFF.

V is TRBV13 and J is TRBJ2-7; 10 nucleotides match TRBD1. Germline V gene lookup returns CDR1 PRHDT and CDR2 FYEKMQ (reference sequence). J lost 6 bases, V lost 4 bases, and 6 bases had no gene match. The CDR3 spans 14 residues. The CDR3 loop reads CASSSSTGGGEQYF. The CDR3 DNA reads TGTGCCAGCAGCTCATCGACAGGGGGCGGCGAGCAGTACTTC.

This sequence joins TRBV19 and TRBJ1-1, with D uncertain. The CDR3 has 14 residues. Deletions cut 3 bases from V and 4 bases from J, with 12 bases between. Germline CDR1 is LNHDA and CDR2 is SQIVND (reference sequence). The CDR3 coding sequence is TGTGCCAGTAGTATCCGACTGGAGGGCACTGAAGCTTTCTTT. This sequence encodes CASSIRLEGTEAFF.

In its sample, this clone was seen a few times. This rearrangement joins TRBV4-2 to TRBJ1-4, with a possible D match to TRBD1 (5 bases). Trimming removed 4 bases at V and 1 base at J, with 16 bases between. This CDR3 region has 17 residues. Germline values: CDR1 LGHNA, CDR2 YNFKEQ. The CDR3 here is CASSPNSVGGTNEKLFF. The CDR3 DNA sequence: TGTGCCAGCAGCCCCAACTCCGTCGGGGGAACTAATGAAAAACTGTTTTTT.

This sequence joins TRBV28 and TRBJ1-1; no firm D call. The CDR3 consists of 11 residues. From germline, CDR1 is MDHEN and CDR2 SYDVKM. V was trimmed by 9 bases and J by 7 bases, leaving 12 bases between them. CDR3 sequence: CASCSPFEAFF. In DNA form, the CDR3 reads TGTGCCAGTTGTAGTCCCTTTGAAGCTTTCTTT.

In this sample, this clone turned up a few times. This rearrangement joins TRBV19 to TRBJ1-4; D uncertain. Germline lookup yields CDR1 LNHDA and CDR2 SQIVND (reference sequence). CDR3 length: 14 residues. The V end was cut by 4 bases, the J end by 0 bases, with 6 bases between. CDR3 DNA sequence: TGTGCCAGTAGTAGCGGGGCAACTAATGAAAAACTGTTTTTT. This gives the protein CASSSGATNEKLFF.

The chain is built from TRBV7-9 and TRBJ2-4, with TRBD1 identical over 7 bases. The CDR3 has 14 amino acids. Per the germline V gene, CDR1 is SEHNR and CDR2 is FQNEAQ (reference sequence). J gave up 6 bases and V 5 bases, and 7 bases lay outside the gene matches. CDR3 in amino acids: CASSPGTALNIQYF. The CDR3 nucleotides read TGTGCCAGCAGCCCGGGGACAGCCCTAAACATTCAGTACTTC.

The rearrangement joins TRBV9 to TRBJ1-2, with no clear D. Germline lookup yields CDR1 SGDLS and CDR2 YYNGEE. V lost 0 bases to trimming and J lost 0 bases, with 9 bases between them. This CDR3 is 15 amino acids long. CDR3 nucleotide sequence: TGTGCCAGCAGCGTAGCTTACAGCCCTAACTATGGCTACACCTTC. It encodes CASSVAYSPNYGYTF.

This rearrangement joins TRBV10-1 to TRBJ2-5; 12 nucleotides agree with TRBD2. This CDR3 has 16 amino acids. CDR1 and CDR2 (germline): WNHNN, SYGVQD (reference sequence). V gave up 6 bases and J gave up 3 bases; unmatched junction bases: 8. This CDR3 is CASSLGLAGKEETQYF. CDR3 sequence (DNA): TGCGCCAGCAGCCTAGGACTAGCGGGAAAGGAAGAGACCCAGTACTTC.

The J gene is TRBJ1-1, the V gene TRBV29-1; perhaps TRBD1 as D (5 bases). The CDR3 runs 11 residues. Germline CDR1 is SQVTM and CDR2 is ANQGSEA. V was trimmed by 6 bases and J by 6 bases, leaving 11 bases between them. The CDR3 DNA reads as TGCAGCGTGATCATCAGGGCTGAAGCTTTCTTT. Encoded protein: CSVIIRAEAFF.